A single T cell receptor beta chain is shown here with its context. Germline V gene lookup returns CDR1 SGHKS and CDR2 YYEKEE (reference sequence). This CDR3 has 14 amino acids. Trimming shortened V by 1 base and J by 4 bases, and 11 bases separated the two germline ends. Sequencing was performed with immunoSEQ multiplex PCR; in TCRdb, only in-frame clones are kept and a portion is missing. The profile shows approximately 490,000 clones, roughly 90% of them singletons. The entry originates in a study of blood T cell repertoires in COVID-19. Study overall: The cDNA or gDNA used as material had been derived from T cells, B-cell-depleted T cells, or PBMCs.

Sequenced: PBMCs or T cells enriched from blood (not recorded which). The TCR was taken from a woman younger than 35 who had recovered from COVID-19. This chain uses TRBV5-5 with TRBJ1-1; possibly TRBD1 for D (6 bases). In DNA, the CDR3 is TGTGCCAGCAGCTTGAGTTTAGGGGGCACTGAAGCTTTCTTT. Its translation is CASSLSLGGTEAFF. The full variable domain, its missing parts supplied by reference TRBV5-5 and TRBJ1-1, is DAGVTQSPTHLIKTRGQQVTLRCSPISGHKSVSWYQQVLGQGPQFIFQYYEKEERGRGNFPDRFSARQFPNYSSELNVNALLLGDSALYLCASSLSLGGTEAFFGQGTRLTVV.